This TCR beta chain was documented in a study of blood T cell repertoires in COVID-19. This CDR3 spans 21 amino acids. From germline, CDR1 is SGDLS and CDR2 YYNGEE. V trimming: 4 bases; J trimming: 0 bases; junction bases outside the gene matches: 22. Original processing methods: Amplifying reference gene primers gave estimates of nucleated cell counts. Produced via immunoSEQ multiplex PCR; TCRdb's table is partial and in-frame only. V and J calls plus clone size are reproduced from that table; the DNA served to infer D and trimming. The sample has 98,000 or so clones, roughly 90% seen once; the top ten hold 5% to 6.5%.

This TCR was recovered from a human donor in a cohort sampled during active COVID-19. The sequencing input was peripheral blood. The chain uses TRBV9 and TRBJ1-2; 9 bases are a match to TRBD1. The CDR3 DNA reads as TGTGCCAGCAGCCATAACAGGGGGCTACCGCTACACCCTTCCTCTAACTATGGCTACACCTTC. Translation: CASSHNRGLPLHPSSNYGYTF.